A single sample is the source of the 26 T cell receptor beta chains below, sequenced in a study of PD-1 blockade in classical Hodgkin lymphoma. TCRdb's table, derived via immunoSEQ multiplex PCR, lists solely in-frame clones and lacks some. The sample includes approximately 150,000 clones, around four fifths of them seen just once. Exposure to brentuximab vedotin varied, and each patient had relapsed following autologous stem cell transplantation. The material was peripheral blood mononuclear cells (PBMCs), obtained before the second cycle of nivolumab. The receptors stem from a human donor with classical Hodgkin lymphoma.

J is TRBJ2-7 and V is TRBV18; tentative D call: TRBD1 (6 bases). The ends were cut back, 1 base at V and 3 bases at J, with 10 bases in the middle. The V gene's germline CDR1 is KGHSH and CDR2 LQKENI. The CDR3 runs 14 residues. As DNA, the CDR3 is TGTGCCAGCTCACCACGCGACAGGAGCTACGAGCAGTACTTC. It encodes CASSPRDRSYEQYF.

The chain has TRBV9 and TRBJ2-5; perhaps TRBD1 as D (6 bases). This CDR3 has 15 residues. Germline lookup yields CDR1 SGDLS and CDR2 YYNGEE. V shed 2 bases and J shed 2 bases, with 13 bases lying between them. CDR3: CASSVGWGTQETQYF. CDR3 DNA: TGTGCCAGCAGCGTGGGTTGGGGGACACAAGAGACCCAGTACTTC.

This chain uses TRBV28 with TRBJ2-7, with 10 positions matching TRBD1. The CDR3 has 17 residues. The V gene's germline CDR1 is MDHEN and CDR2 SYDVKM. Germline trimming cut 3 bases from V and 3 bases from J; bases unmatched to any gene: 11. CDR3 residues: CASSLLRGQGRNYEQYF. The DNA for the CDR3 is TGTGCCAGCAGTTTGTTGAGGGGACAGGGGAGAAACTACGAGCAGTACTTC.

The chain combines TRBV28 with TRBJ1-5; D unclear. The CDR3 is 12 amino acids. Germline V gene lookup returns CDR1 MDHEN and CDR2 SYDVKM. Trimming took off 8 bases at V and 6 bases at J, with 11 bases between the two ends. This CDR3 reads CASVSRGQPQHF. The CDR3 DNA reads as TGTGCCAGCGTCTCGAGAGGTCAGCCCCAGCATTTT.

The rearrangement links TRBV12-5 to TRBJ1-5, with D unresolved. There are 15 residues in the CDR3. Germline CDR1 LGHNT, CDR2 FRNRAP. Trimming took 1 base from V and 0 from J, leaving 7 bases between them. CDR3 protein: CASGLGADSNQPQHF. CDR3 in DNA: TGTGCTAGTGGTTTGGGGGCTGATAGCAATCAGCCCCAGCATTTT.

Of note for this clone: Its ends do not fully match the called genes, so a read error is possible. The chain is built from TRBV7-9 and TRBJ1-2; 10 nucleotides align to TRBD1. CDR3 length equals 15 residues. Per germline, CDR1 SEHNR and CDR2 FQNEAQ (reference sequence). CDR3 coding DNA: TGCGCCAGCAGCCAGTCCAGGACAGGGGGAGATGGCTACACCTTC. Its translation is CASSQSRTGGDGYTF.

The V and J genes are TRBV18 and TRBJ2-1, with 7 positions matching TRBD1. The CDR3 has 14 residues. V trimming: 6 bases; J trimming: 4 bases; junction bases outside the gene matches: 6. CDR1 is KGHSH, CDR2 LQKENI, per germline. The CDR3 protein is CASSRDRVYNEQFF. The CDR3 DNA reads as TGTGCCAGCTCGAGAGACAGGGTGTACAATGAGCAGTTCTTC.

This clone was detected only once. This specimen includes other DNA sequences encoding the same CDR3. The chain couples TRBV19 to TRBJ1-2; 7 positions match TRBD1. CDR1 is LNHDA, CDR2 SQIVND, per germline (reference sequence). J gave up 2 bases and V 3 bases, and 3 bases lay outside the gene matches. CDR3 length: 14 amino acids. The CDR3 nucleotides read TGTGCCAGTAGTATCGACAGGGCGAACTATGGCTACACCTTC. It yields the protein CASSIDRANYGYTF.

This clone was recorded a few times. Mismatch with germline at one junction end may stem from a read error. This chain uses TRBV2 with TRBJ1-1, with D perhaps matching TRBD1 (5 bases). The CDR3 sequence is 13 residues long. Germline CDR1 SNHLY, CDR2 FYNNEI. The CDR3 spells CASSEARGTEAFF. The CDR3 bases are TGTGCCAGCAGCGAAGCGAGGGGCACTGAAGCTTTCTTT.

The CDR3, as DNA: TGCGCCAGCAGCCAAGATATGGGATCGGCTGGGGCCAACGTCCTGACTTTC. It is translated as CASSQDMGSAGANVLTF. This chain joins TRBV4-1 and TRBJ2-6; no definite D call. V shed 0 bases and J shed 2 bases, with 11 bases lying between them. The germline V gene encodes CDR1 MGHRA and CDR2 YSYEKL. This CDR3 has 17 amino acids.

V is TRBV7-6 and J is TRBJ2-3; 11 bases are a match to TRBD2. V was clipped by 1 base and J by 3 bases; unmatched bases: 3. Germline assignment: CDR1 SGHVS and CDR2 FNYEAQ. This CDR3 spans 16 amino acids. The DNA for the CDR3 is TGTGCCAGCAGCTTAGAGGCTAGCGGGAGGACAGATACGCAGTATTTT. It specifies CASSLEASGRTDTQYF.

CDR3 bases: TGTGCCAGCCGAGGGACAGGGAACACCGGGGAGCTGTTTTTT. It translates to CASRGTGNTGELFF. The J gene is TRBJ2-2, the V gene TRBV6-4, with 8 bases matching TRBD1. The CDR3 has 14 amino acids. Germline-derived CDR1 and CDR2 are MRHNA and SNTAGT. Trimming at V came to 8 bases and at J to 1 base, leaving 3 bases not matched to a gene.

The genes are TRBV5-1 and TRBJ2-4; TRBD2 matches 8 bases. Germline trimming cut 4 bases from V and 0 bases from J; bases unmatched to any gene: 6. The length of the CDR3 is 16 residues. CDR1 and CDR2 from the germline V gene are SGHRS and YFSETQ. Here the CDR3 reads CASSISGSLAKNIQYF. The CDR3 DNA is TGCGCCAGCAGCATCAGCGGGAGTCTAGCCAAAAACATTCAGTACTTC. The full variable domain, in which reference TRBV5-1 and TRBJ2-4 provide the parts outside the CDR3, is KAGVTQTPRYLIKTRGQQVTLSCSPISGHRSVSWYQQTPGQGLQFLFEYFSETQRNKGNFPGRFSGRQFSNSRSEMNVSTLELGDSALYLCASSISGSLAKNIQYFGAGTRLSVL.

The chain uses TRBV11-3 and TRBJ2-2; 7 bases fit TRBD2. Trimming took 5 bases from V and 5 from J; bases not matched to a gene: 5. CDR3 size: 14 residues. The germline V gene encodes CDR1 SGHNT and CDR2 YENEEA. CDR3 in DNA: TGTGCCAGCAGCCGGACTAGGGGAACCGGGGAGCTGTTTTTT. This sequence encodes CASSRTRGTGELFF.

CDR3 DNA: TGCGCCAGCAGCTTGTTAGCGGGGGGGCCGAAGGAGCTGTTTTTT. Translating it yields CASSLLAGGPKELFF. V gene TRBV5-1 combines with J gene TRBJ2-2; 11 bases map to TRBD2. V lost 1 base and J lost 10; bases outside the gene matches: 6. The CDR3 has 15 residues. CDR1 and CDR2 (germline): SGHRS, YFSETQ.

V and J are TRBV18 and TRBJ1-3; D unresolved. Trimming left V 6 bases short and J 0 bases short, with 15 bases between. CDR3 length equals 16 residues. Germline CDR1 KGHSH, CDR2 LQKENI. DNA of the CDR3: TGTGCCAGCTCCCGGGGAGGAGAAAGCTCTGGAAACACCATATATTTT. It codes for CASSRGGESSGNTIYF.

This clone appeared a few times. The chain recombines TRBV4-1 with TRBJ2-7; 10 bases line up with TRBD1. This CDR3 contains 15 residues. Germline CDR1 reads MGHRA; CDR2 reads YSYEKL. The junction had 2 bases not matched to a gene; V was cut back by 0 bases and J by 3 bases. In DNA, the CDR3 is TGCGCCAGCAGCCAAGATGGACAGGGGGACTACGAGCAGTACTTC. Translating gives CASSQDGQGDYEQYF.

V is TRBV7-9 and J is TRBJ2-5; 10 bases agree with TRBD2. The CDR3 covers 17 residues. The junction had 12 bases not matched to a gene; V was cut back by 7 bases and J by 1 base. The germline V gene encodes CDR1 SEHNR and CDR2 FQNEAQ (reference sequence). CDR3: CASNLGTASGSQETQYF. For the CDR3, the DNA is TGTGCCAGCAACCTCGGGACGGCTAGCGGGAGCCAAGAGACCCAGTACTTC.

In DNA, the CDR3 is TGTGCCAGCAGCTGGATCAGGGGGCCCCTGAACACTGAAGCTTTCTTT. Its translation: CASSWIRGPLNTEAFF. V is TRBV7-9 and J is TRBJ1-1; 8 bases line up with TRBD1. Germline-derived CDR1 and CDR2 are SEHNR and FQNEAQ (reference sequence). The CDR3 sequence is 16 residues long. V was clipped by 4 bases and J by 0 bases; unmatched bases: 7.

The gene calls are TRBV6-1 and TRBJ2-7; 9 bases map to TRBD1. Germline V gene data show CDR1 as MNHNS and CDR2 as SASEGT. The CDR3 is 15 amino acids. The J segment lost 3 bases and the V segment lost 5 bases, leaving 8 bases of the junction unmatched. The CDR3 coding sequence is TGTGCCAGCAGTCGCCGAATGACAGGGGGCTACGAGCAGTACTTC. This codes for CASSRRMTGGYEQYF.

This clone was seen only once. Being one base from a much bigger clone, this may be a read error. This rearrangement joins TRBV6-1 to TRBJ2-7; D is perhaps TRBD1 (5 bases). Germline V lookup: CDR1 MNHNS, CDR2 SASEGT. This CDR3 spans 13 amino acids. Trimming took off 10 bases at V and 3 bases at J, with 16 bases between the two ends. CDR3 protein: CATQLDSFYEQYF. CDR3 DNA: TGTGCCACCCAGTTAGACAGCTTCTACGAGCAGTACTTC.

The chain is built from TRBV29-1 and TRBJ1-1, with D hard to call. V shed 6 bases and J shed 1 base, with 12 bases lying between them. CDR3 size: 13 residues. Germline V gene lookup returns CDR1 SQVTM and CDR2 ANQGSEA. The CDR3 sequence: CSVCSEPNTEAFF. CDR3 DNA sequence: TGCAGCGTCTGCAGCGAGCCGAACACTGAAGCTTTCTTT.

V is TRBV5-1 and J is TRBJ1-5; D not resolved. This CDR3 region has 13 residues. With 7 bases removed from V and 5 bases from J, the gap between germline ends came to 13 bases. Looked up from germline, CDR1 is SGHRS and CDR2 is YFSETQ. CDR3 residues: CASAREVDQPQHF. The CDR3 DNA reads TGCGCCAGCGCGCGAGAGGTAGATCAGCCCCAGCATTTT.

The chain uses TRBV10-3 and TRBJ2-1; D possibly uses TRBD1 or TRBD2 (5 bases each). The CDR3 extends over 15 amino acids. Deletions cut 4 bases from V and 7 bases from J, with 17 bases between. The germline V gene has CDR1 ENHRY and CDR2 SYGVKD. The CDR3 region has the DNA TGTGCCATCAGTGCTTCGGACGGGGACGGAAATGAGCAGTTCTTC. Translated, it gives CAISASDGDGNEQFF.

To note about this clone: The same CDR3 can be traced to other DNA sequences in this sample. The rearrangement joins TRBV7-9 to TRBJ1-3; 8 bases are a match to TRBD1. Germline-derived CDR1 and CDR2 are SEHNR and FQNEAQ (reference sequence). After removal of 4 bases from V and 2 bases from J, the junction contained 1 base not matched to a gene. This CDR3 is built from 14 residues. In DNA, the CDR3 is TGTGCCAGCAGCTCGGACAGGGCTGGAAACACCATATATTTT. It specifies CASSSDRAGNTIYF.

CDR3 coding DNA: TGTGCCAGCAGCCCCCCGTACCAGGGTGGCTACACCTTC. Protein sequence: CASSPPYQGGYTF. The V and J genes are TRBV28 and TRBJ1-2; TRBD1 is a possible D gene (5 bases). This CDR3 is built from 13 residues. Germline V CDR1 and CDR2: MDHEN, SYDVKM. V shed 6 bases and J shed 7 bases, with 15 bases lying between them.